This TCR beta chain was recovered during a study of T cells in localized non-small cell lung cancer. Study-wide findings and caveats: Tumor trailed uninvolved adjacent lung in T cell clonality, which peaked there. A raised T cell density in blood coincided with lengthier overall survival. Researchers found a median approximately 60 of the top 100 tumor clones in adjacent lung.

This clone is termed medium-sized. Its specificity is unknown. CDR3 length: 14 residues. Germline assignment: CDR1 SGHRS and CDR2 YFSETQ. V lost 2 bases to trimming and J lost 5 bases, with 13 bases between them. TCRdb keeps only in-frame clones here, not all; method: immunoSEQ multiplex PCR. Of some 21,000 clones in the sample, roughly nine tenths are singletons; the top ten hold less than 8.5%. V gene TRBV5-1 combines with J gene TRBJ1-1; tentatively, D is TRBD1 (5 bases). This TCR was recovered from a woman aged 40-69 years with stage I lung adenocarcinoma. The material was peripheral blood, obtained before any cancer treatment. The CDR3 here is CASSFQGEGTEAFF. CDR3 DNA sequence: TGCGCCAGCAGCTTCCAGGGAGAGGGAACTGAAGCTTTCTTT.